The clone carrying this TCR beta chain has only one observation. The antigen is unknown. One entry per CDR3 protein, called by TCRdb with MiXCR from the 5' RACE reads. The table lists 62,000 or so distinct CDR3 sequences, less than 25% of them singletons. Germline V gene data show CDR1 as SGHTA and CDR2 as FQGNSA. Trimming removed 3 bases from V and 3 bases from J, with 9 bases in between. CDR3 size: 13 residues. Overall study results and limits: Greatest tumor Treg TCR overlap was with tumor naive CD4+ cells. Larger-cohort validation covered only one TCR beta V-J rearrangement.

The material sequenced was memory CD4+ T cells sorted from a lymph node. The subset was: memory CD4+ T cells, CD4+CD45RO+CD25-. The chain has TRBV7-2 and TRBJ2-7; D is uncertain. This receptor was taken from a female donor with breast cancer. CDR3 coding DNA: TGTGCCAGCAGCTTGGGCGGATTCTACGAGCAGTACTTC. This gives the protein CASSLGGFYEQYF.